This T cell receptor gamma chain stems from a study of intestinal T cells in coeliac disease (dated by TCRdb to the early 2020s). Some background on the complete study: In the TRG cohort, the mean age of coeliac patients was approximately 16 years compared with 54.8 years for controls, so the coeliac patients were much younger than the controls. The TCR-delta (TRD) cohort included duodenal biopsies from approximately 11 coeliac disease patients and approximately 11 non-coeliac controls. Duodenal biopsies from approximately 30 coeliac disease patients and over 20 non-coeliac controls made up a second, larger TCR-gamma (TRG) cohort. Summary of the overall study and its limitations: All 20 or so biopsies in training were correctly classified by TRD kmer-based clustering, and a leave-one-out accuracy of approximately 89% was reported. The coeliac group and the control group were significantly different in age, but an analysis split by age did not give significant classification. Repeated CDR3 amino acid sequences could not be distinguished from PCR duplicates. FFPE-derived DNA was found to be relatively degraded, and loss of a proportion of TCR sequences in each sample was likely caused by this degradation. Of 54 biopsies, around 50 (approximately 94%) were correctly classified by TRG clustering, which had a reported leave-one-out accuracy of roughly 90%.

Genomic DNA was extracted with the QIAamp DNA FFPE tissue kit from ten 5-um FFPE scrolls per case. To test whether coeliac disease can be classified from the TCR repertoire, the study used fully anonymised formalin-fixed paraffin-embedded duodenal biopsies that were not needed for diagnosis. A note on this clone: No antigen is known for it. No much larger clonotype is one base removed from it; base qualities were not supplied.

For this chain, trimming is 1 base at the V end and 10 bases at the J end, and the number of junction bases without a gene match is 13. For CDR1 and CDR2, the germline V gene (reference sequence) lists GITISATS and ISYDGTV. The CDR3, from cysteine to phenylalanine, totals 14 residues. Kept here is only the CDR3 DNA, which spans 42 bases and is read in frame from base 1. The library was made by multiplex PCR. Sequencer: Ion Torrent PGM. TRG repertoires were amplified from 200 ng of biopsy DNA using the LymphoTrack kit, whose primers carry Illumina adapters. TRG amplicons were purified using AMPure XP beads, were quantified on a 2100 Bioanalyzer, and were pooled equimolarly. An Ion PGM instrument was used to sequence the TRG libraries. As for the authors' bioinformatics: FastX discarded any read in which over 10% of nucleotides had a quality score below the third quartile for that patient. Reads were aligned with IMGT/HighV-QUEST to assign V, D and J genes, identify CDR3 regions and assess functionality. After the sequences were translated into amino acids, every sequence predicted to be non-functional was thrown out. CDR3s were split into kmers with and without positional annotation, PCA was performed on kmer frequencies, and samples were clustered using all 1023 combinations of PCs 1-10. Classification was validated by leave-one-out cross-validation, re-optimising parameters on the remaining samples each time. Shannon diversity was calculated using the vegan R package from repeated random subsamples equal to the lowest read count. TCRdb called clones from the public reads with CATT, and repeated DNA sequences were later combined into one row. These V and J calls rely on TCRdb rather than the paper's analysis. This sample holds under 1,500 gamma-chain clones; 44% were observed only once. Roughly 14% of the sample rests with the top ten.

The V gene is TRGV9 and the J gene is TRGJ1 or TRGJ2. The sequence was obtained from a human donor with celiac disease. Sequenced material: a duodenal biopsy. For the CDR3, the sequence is CALWEVHRDIKKLF. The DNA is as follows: TGTGCCTTGTGGGAGGTTCATCGAGATATAAAGAAACTCTTT.